This T cell receptor (beta chain) came from a study of technical replicates of blood from several donors. Only in-frame clones appear in the TCRdb table, and some are missing; sequencing was by immunoSEQ multiplex PCR. The sample holds around 13,000 clones, approximately 96% seen once. Germline CDR1 reads SEHNR; CDR2 reads FQNEAQ (reference sequence). V shed 1 base, J shed 1 base, and the junction held 9 bases outside the gene matches. There are 19 residues in the CDR3. The sample consisted of PBMCs. The receptor's source is a human donor in good health. The chain has TRBV7-9 and TRBJ2-2; 10 nucleotides line up with TRBD2. The CDR3 sequence: CASSLVLAGVGVNTGELFF. In nucleotides, the CDR3 is TGTGCCAGCAGCTTAGTTCTAGCGGGAGTTGGGGTGAACACCGGGGAGCTGTTTTTT.